This T cell receptor (beta chain) is drawn from a study of blood T cell repertoires in COVID-19. Turning to the study itself: The United States, Italy and Spain were the sources of the acute and convalescent COVID-19 samples. Sample material is recorded as cDNA or gDNA derived from T cells, B-cell-depleted T cells, or PBMCs.

Germline values: CDR1 SGHRS, CDR2 YFSETQ. Trimming removed 3 bases from V and 1 base from J, with 16 bases in between. The CDR3 sequence is 17 residues long. As handled by the study authors: Reference gene primer amplification in the assay estimated nucleated cell counts. Using immunoSEQ multiplex PCR, the repertoire was profiled, and TCRdb retains in-frame clones only, with some absent. The DNA was the basis for D and trimming; V, J and clone size are from that table. The sample includes 160,000 or so clones, about 85% of them seen just once. This chain uses TRBV5-1 with TRBJ2-2; weak D call: TRBD2 (5 bases). This clonotype originated in a man in his forties or fifties with acute or convalescent COVID-19. The specimen was peripheral blood. The CDR3 spells CASSSGVVAMNTGELFF. CDR3 coding DNA: TGCGCCAGCAGCTCCGGGGTCGTAGCGATGAACACCGGGGAGCTGTTTTTT. The variable domain in full, completed from reference TRBV5-1 and TRBJ2-2, reads KAGVTQTPRYLIKTRGQQVTLSCSPISGHRSVSWYQQTPGQGLQFLFEYFSETQRNKGNFPGRFSGRQFSNSRSEMNVSTLELGDSALYLCASSSGVVAMNTGELFFGEGSRLTVL.